Listed here are 13 T cell receptor beta chains from one sample, sequenced in a study of identical twins. TCRdb reanalysed the 5' RACE reads using MiXCR and keeps one entry per CDR3 protein. The data hold some 500,000 distinct CDR3 sequences, with more than 9% observed a single time. These data were also filed under a second study, of yellow fever vaccine responses in identical twins.

The sequenced material came from PBMCs. The source is a woman under 30 in good health.

This chain links TRBV2 with TRBJ1-5; D is undetermined. The CDR3 loop spans 12 amino acids. V shed 6 bases and J shed 7 bases, with 10 bases lying between them. In germline, CDR1 is SNHLY, CDR2 FYNNEI. CDR3 bases: TGTGCCAGCAGCGTCCTGGTCCAGCCCCAGCATTTT. Protein sequence: CASSVLVQPQHF.

The CDR3 protein is CATSRDQGAGGIEQYF. CDR3 DNA: TGTGCCACCAGCAGAGATCAAGGGGCAGGGGGGATCGAGCAGTACTTC. The chain combines TRBV15 with TRBJ2-7; possible D gene TRBD1, 7 bases. The CDR3 extends over 16 amino acids. V lost 0 bases, J lost 6 bases, and 18 bases lay in between. The germline V gene encodes CDR1 LNHNV and CDR2 YYDKDF (reference sequence).

This chain links TRBV12-3 or TRBV12-4 with TRBJ1-2, with 7 bases lining up with TRBD1. V lost 7 bases, J lost 7 bases, and 9 bases stayed unmatched. This CDR3 is 13 amino acids long. CDR3 DNA sequence: TGTGCCAGCAACCAAGGGACAGTGAGTGGCTACACCTTC. Amino acids: CASNQGTVSGYTF.

This clonotype was counted ten times or more. The chain is built from TRBV10-3 and TRBJ2-7; 11 positions agree with TRBD2. Germline V lookup: CDR1 ENHRY, CDR2 SYGVKD. V trimming: 11 bases; J trimming: 3 bases; junction bases outside the gene matches: 9. The CDR3 is 14 residues long. The CDR3 DNA reads TGTGCCTCGGGGCTAGCGGGGGGCCTCTACGAGCAGTACTTC. It is translated as CASGLAGGLYEQYF.

The chain carries TRBV20-1 and TRBJ2-1, with no clear D. Germline CDR1 is DFQATT and CDR2 is SNEGSKA (reference sequence). V gave up 3 bases and J gave up 5 bases, with 8 bases separating them. The CDR3 length is 12 residues. The CDR3 here is CSARGSNNEQFF. The CDR3 region has the DNA TGCAGTGCTAGGGGCAGCAACAATGAGCAGTTCTTC.

This clonotype was seen ten or more times. This rearrangement joins TRBV18 to TRBJ2-5; 9 bases fit TRBD1. Looked up from germline, CDR1 is KGHSH and CDR2 is LQKENI. The CDR3 runs 14 residues. V gave up 5 bases and J gave up 5 bases; unmatched junction bases: 6. The CDR3 reads CASSSGQGLETQYF. CDR3 bases: TGTGCCAGCTCATCGGGACAGGGTCTGGAGACCCAGTACTTC.

This clonotype showed up just a few times. V and J are TRBV7-6 and TRBJ2-7, with 9 bases that match TRBD1. The CDR3 totals 16 residues. Germline trimming cut 3 bases from V and 6 bases from J; bases unmatched to any gene: 12. The germline V gene has CDR1 SGHVS and CDR2 FNYEAQ. The CDR3 is CASSLAETGGAVEQYF. The CDR3 DNA reads as TGTGCCAGCAGCTTGGCCGAGACAGGGGGGGCGGTCGAGCAGTACTTC.

This clonotype was recorded a few times. The V gene is TRBV30, the J gene TRBJ2-1; weak D call: TRBD2 (5 bases). Trimming left V 8 bases short and J 2 bases short, with 16 bases between. CDR1 GTSNPN and CDR2 SVGIG come from the germline V gene (reference sequence). The CDR3 sequence is 14 residues long. In nucleotides, the CDR3 is TGTGCCCTGCGGGTCTTAAACACCTACAATGAGCAGTTCTTC. Translated, it gives CALRVLNTYNEQFF.

V gene TRBV4-3 combines with J gene TRBJ2-2, with D possibly being TRBD1 or TRBD2 (5 bases each). Trimming pared 0 bases from V and 4 bases from J, leaving 12 bases between. The CDR3 is 16 amino acids. Germline CDR1 is LGHNA and CDR2 is YSLEER. The CDR3 DNA is TGCGCCAGCAGCCAAGATCCGCCAGGGACCACCGGGGAGCTGTTTTTT. Translating gives CASSQDPPGTTGELFF.

On this clonotype itself: The junction departs from the called germline gene at one end, perhaps through a read error. For the CDR3, the DNA is TGTACCAGCAGTTTAAACGTCCTAGCGGGAGAAGCGAGGGCCGGGGAGCTGTTTTTT. The encoded protein is CTSSLNVLAGEARAGELFF. The chain has TRBV7-3 and TRBJ2-2; 10 nucleotides match TRBD2. This CDR3 is built from 19 residues. CDR1 is SGHTA and CDR2 is FQGTGA in the germline V gene.

This chain joins TRBV10-3 and TRBJ2-1; TRBD2 agrees at 14 bases. The germline V gene encodes CDR1 ENHRY and CDR2 SYGVKD. The ends lost 8 bases at V and 10 bases at J; junction bases unmatched: 13. The CDR3 consists of 16 residues. CDR3 sequence reads: CAIGAGLAGGEGEQFF. The CDR3 DNA reads as TGTGCCATCGGAGCCGGACTAGCGGGAGGAGAAGGGGAGCAGTTCTTC.

This chain connects TRBV28 to TRBJ2-1; 9 positions agree with TRBD2. Per germline, CDR1 MDHEN and CDR2 SYDVKM. CDR3 length: 16 residues. The V segment lost 3 bases and the J segment 8 bases; nucleotides outside the gene matches: 11. CDR3 loop: CASSFSVVAGVHEQFF. In DNA, the CDR3 is TGTGCCAGCAGTTTTTCGGTGGTAGCGGGAGTGCATGAGCAGTTCTTC.

This clonotype has just a few counts. This chain uses TRBV30 with TRBJ2-5; TRBD2 aligns across 11 bases. V lost 1 base, J lost 7 bases, and 11 bases stayed unmatched. The CDR3 is 16 residues long. Germline V gene sequence: CDR1 GTSNPN, CDR2 SVGIG (reference sequence). The CDR3 sequence: CAWSARSSGGARTQYF. In DNA, the CDR3 is TGTGCCTGGAGTGCCAGGAGTAGCGGGGGGGCCCGGACCCAGTACTTC.